This TCR beta chain was identified in a study of OX40 agonist ivuxolimab in advanced cancers. Here immunoSEQ multiplex PCR was the method, and the copy in TCRdb shows in-frame clones only, minus some. Counted here are approximately 30,000 clones, less than 95% occurring once; the ten biggest clones make up about 24%. The germline V and J ends were trimmed by 0 bases and 3 bases, with 9 bases remaining between them. The germline CDR1 and CDR2 sequences are GTSNPN and SVGIG (reference sequence). CDR3 size: 14 residues. The table lists this clone with a few counts. Sequences were derived from CD4+ or CD8+ T cells sorted from blood, sampled in a trial of the OX40 agonist ivuxolimab. The rearrangement joins TRBV30 to TRBJ1-5; D remains unclear. This TCR was sampled from an adult with an advanced solid tumor such as melanoma, head and neck, liver or kidney cancer. Written as DNA, the CDR3 is TGTGCCTGGAGTGTAGTGCAGATCAATCAGCCCCAGCATTTT. Amino acid sequence: CAWSVVQINQPQHF.